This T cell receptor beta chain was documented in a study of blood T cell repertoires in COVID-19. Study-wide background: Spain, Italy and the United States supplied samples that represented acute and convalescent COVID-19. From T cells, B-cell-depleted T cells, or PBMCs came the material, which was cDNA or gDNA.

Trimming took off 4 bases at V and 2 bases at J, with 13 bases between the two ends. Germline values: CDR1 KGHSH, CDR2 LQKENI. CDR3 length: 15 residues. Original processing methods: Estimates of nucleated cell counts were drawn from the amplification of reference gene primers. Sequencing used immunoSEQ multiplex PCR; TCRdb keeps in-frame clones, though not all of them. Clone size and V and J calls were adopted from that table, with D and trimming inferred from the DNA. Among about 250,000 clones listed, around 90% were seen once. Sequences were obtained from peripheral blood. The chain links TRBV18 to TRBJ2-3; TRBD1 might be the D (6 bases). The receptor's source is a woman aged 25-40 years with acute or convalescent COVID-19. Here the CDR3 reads CASSRRGQSTDTQYF. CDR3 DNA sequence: TGTGCCAGCTCACGCAGAGGACAGTCCACAGATACGCAGTATTTT.